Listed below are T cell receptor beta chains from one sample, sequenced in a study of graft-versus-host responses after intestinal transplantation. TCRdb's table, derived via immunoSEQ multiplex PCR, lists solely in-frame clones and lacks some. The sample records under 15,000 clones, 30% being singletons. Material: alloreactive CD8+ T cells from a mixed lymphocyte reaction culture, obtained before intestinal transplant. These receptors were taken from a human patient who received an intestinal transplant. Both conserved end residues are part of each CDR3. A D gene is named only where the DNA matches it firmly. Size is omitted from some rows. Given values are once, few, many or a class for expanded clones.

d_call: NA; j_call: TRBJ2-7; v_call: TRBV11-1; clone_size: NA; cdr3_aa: CASSVIDSLFYEQYF; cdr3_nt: TGTGCCAGCAGCGTTATCGACAGCCTGTTCTACGAGCAGTACTTC
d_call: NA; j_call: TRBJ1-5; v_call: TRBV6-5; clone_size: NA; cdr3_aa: CASSGWGGNQPQHF; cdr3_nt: TGTGCCAGCAGTGGATGGGGGGGCAATCAGCCCCAGCATTTT
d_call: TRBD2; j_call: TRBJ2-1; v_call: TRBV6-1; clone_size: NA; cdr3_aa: CASSAGTRAYNEQFF; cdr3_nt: TGTGCCAGCAGCGCCGGGACTAGGGCCTACAATGAGCAGTTCTTC
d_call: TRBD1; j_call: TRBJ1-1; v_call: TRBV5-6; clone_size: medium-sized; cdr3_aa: CASSLGGQAAEAFF; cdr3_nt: TGTGCCAGCAGCTTGGGTGGACAGGCCGCTGAAGCTTTCTTT
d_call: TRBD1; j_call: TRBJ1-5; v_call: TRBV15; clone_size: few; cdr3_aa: CATSRGTGGQPQHF; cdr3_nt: TGTGCCACCAGCAGAGGGACAGGGGGCCAGCCCCAGCATTTT
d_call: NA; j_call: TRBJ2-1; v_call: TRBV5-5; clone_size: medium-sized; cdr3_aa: CASSLWSESGNEQFF; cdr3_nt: TGTGCCAGCAGCTTGTGGTCGGAGTCGGGGAATGAGCAGTTCTTC
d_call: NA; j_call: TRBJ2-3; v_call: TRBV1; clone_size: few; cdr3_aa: CTSSQGLSRTDTQYF; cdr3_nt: TGCACCAGCAGCCAAGGACTCTCCCGCACAGATACGCAGTATTTT
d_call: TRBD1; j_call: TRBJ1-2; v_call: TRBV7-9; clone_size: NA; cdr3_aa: CASSLRDRSYGYTF; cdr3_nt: TGTGCCAGCAGCTTACGGGACAGAAGTTATGGCTACACCTTC
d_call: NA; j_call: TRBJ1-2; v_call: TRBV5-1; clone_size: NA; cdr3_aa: CASSSKNYGYTF; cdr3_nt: TGCGCCAGCAGCTCAAAAAACTATGGCTACACCTTC
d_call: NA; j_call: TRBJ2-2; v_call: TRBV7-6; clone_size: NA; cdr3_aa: CASTLLDFYTGELFF; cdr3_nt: TGTGCCAGCACCCTCCTCGACTTCTACACCGGGGAGCTGTTTTTT
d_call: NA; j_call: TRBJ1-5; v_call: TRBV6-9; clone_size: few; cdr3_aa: CASSYGINQPQHF; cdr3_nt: TGTGCCAGCAGTTACGGCATCAATCAGCCCCAGCATTTT
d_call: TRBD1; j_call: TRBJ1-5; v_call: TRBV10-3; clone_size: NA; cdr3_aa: CASSYTGGGQPQHF; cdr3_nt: TGTGCCAGCAGTTACACAGGGGGAGGTCAGCCCCAGCATTTT
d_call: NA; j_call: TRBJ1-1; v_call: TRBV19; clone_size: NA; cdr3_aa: CASSIGRGNTEAFF; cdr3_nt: TGTGCCAGTAGTATAGGGAGAGGGAACACTGAAGCTTTCTTT
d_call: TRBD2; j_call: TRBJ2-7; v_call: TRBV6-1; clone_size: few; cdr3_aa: CASSWRGSYEQYF; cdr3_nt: TGTGCCAGCAGTTGGCGGGGGTCCTACGAGCAGTACTTC
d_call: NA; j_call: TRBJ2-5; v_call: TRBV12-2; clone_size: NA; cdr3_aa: CASRLQTSGEETQYF; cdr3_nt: TGTGCAAGTCGCTTGCAAACTAGCGGAGAGGAGACCCAGTACTTC
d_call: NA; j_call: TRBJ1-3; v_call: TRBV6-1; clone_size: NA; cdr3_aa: CASTRFRRGYGTIYF; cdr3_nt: TGTGCCAGCACCCGCTTTCGGAGGGGGTATGGCACCATATATTTT
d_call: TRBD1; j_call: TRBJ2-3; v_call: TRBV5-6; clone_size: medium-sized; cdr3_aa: CASSLGQGGKTDTQYF; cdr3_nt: TGTGCCAGCAGCTTGGGACAGGGGGGAAAAACAGATACGCAGTATTTT
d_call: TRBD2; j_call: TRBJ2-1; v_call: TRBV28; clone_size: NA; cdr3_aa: CASTLSGRVTNEQFF; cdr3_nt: TGTGCCAGCACATTAAGCGGGAGGGTTACCAATGAGCAGTTCTTC
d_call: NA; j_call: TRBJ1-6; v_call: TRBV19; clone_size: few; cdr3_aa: CASSIWASPLHF; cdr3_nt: TGTGCCAGTAGTATCTGGGCCTCACCCCTCCACTTT
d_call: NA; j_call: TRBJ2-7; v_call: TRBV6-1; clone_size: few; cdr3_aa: CARGVPGQIHYEQYF; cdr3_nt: TGTGCCAGAGGGGTACCAGGACAGATACACTACGAGCAGTACTTC
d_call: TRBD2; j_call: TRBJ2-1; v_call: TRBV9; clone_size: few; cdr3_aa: CASRVAGDPYNEQFF; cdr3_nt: TGTGCCAGCAGGGTAGCGGGAGACCCTTACAATGAGCAGTTCTTC
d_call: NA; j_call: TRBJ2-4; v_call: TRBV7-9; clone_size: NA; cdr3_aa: CASSLTWAGTKNIQYF; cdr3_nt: TGTGCCAGCAGCTTAACCTGGGCCGGGACCAAAAACATTCAGTACTTC
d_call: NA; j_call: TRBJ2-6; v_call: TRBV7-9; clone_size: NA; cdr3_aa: CASSAAKSSGANVLTF; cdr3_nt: TGTGCCAGCAGCGCCGCGAAGAGCTCTGGGGCCAACGTCCTGACTTTC
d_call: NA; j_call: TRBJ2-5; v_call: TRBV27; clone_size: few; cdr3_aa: CASSPLLPRQTQYF; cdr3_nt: TGTGCCAGCAGTCCCCTCTTGCCAAGACAGACCCAGTACTTC
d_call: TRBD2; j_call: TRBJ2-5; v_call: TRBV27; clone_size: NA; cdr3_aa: CASSNGAGEAQETQYF; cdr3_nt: TGTGCCAGCAGTAACGGGGCGGGGGAGGCCCAAGAGACCCAGTACTTC
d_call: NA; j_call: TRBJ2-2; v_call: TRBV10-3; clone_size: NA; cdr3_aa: CAIPNGDQGANTGELFF; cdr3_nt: TGTGCCATCCCCAATGGGGACCAGGGAGCGAACACCGGGGAGCTGTTTTTT
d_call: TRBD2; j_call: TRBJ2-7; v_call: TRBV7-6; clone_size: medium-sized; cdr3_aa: CASSYGIGTSGATYEQYF; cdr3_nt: TGTGCCAGCAGCTACGGGATCGGGACTAGCGGGGCCACCTACGAGCAGTACTTC
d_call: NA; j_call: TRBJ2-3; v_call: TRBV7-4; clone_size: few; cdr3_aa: CASSSPFSDTQYF; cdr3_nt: TGTGCCAGCAGCTCACCCTTCTCAGATACGCAGTATTTT
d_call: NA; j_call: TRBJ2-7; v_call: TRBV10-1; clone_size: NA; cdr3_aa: CASSPRYEQYF; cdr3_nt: TGCGCCAGCAGTCCGCGGTACGAGCAGTACTTC
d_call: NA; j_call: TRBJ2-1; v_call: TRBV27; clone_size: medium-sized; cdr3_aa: CASSHRQRSYNEQFF; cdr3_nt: TGTGCCAGCAGTCACAGACAACGCTCCTACAATGAGCAGTTCTTC
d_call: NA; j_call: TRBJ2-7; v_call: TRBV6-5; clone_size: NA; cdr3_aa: CASSESIYEQYF; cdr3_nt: TGTGCCAGCAGTGAAAGTATCTACGAGCAGTACTTC
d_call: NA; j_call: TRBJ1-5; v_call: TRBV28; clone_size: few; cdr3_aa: CASSLILGPYSNQPQHF; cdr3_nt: TGTGCCAGCAGTTTAATCCTAGGACCCTATAGCAATCAGCCCCAGCATTTT
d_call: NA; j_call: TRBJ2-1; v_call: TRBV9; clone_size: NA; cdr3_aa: CASSVGSSQGDEQFF; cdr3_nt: TGTGCCAGCAGCGTAGGTTCCTCCCAAGGCGATGAGCAGTTCTTC
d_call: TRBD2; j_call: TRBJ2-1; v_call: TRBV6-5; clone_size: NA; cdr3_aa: CASSYETSGGANEQFF; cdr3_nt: TGTGCCAGCAGTTATGAGACTAGCGGGGGGGCCAATGAGCAGTTCTTC
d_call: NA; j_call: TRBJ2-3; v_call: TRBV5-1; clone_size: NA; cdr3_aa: CASSWNPGTDTQYF; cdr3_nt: TGCGCCAGCAGCTGGAACCCCGGGACAGATACGCAGTATTTT
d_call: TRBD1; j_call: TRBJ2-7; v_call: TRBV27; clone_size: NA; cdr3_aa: CASRGTGTYEQYF; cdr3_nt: TGTGCCAGCAGGGGGACAGGAACCTACGAGCAGTACTTC
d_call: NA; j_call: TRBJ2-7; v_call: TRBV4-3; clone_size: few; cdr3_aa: CASSQGFGRAYEQYF; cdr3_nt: TGCGCCAGCAGCCAAGGGTTTGGCAGGGCCTACGAGCAGTACTTC
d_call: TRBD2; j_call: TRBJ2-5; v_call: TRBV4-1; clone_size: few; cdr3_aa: CASSQEGLGRETQYF; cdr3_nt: TGCGCCAGCAGCCAAGAGGGACTAGGTAGAGAGACCCAGTACTTC
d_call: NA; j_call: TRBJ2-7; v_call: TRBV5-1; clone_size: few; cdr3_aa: CASSLAFGGQEQYF; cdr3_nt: TGCGCCAGCAGCTTGGCCTTCGGGGGACAGGAGCAGTACTTC
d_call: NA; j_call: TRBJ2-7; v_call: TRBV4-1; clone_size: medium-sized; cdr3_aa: CASSQGNRDEQYF; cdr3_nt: TGCGCCAGCAGCCAAGGAAACAGGGACGAGCAGTACTTC
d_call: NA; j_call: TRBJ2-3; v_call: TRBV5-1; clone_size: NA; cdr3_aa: CASSPWGGWTDTQYF; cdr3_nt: TGCGCCAGCAGCCCCTGGGGGGGCTGGACAGATACGCAGTATTTT
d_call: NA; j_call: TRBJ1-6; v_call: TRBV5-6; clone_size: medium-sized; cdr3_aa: CASSLTGLRRNSPLHF; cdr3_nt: TGTGCCAGCAGCTTGACTGGCCTACGGAGGAATTCACCCCTCCACTTT
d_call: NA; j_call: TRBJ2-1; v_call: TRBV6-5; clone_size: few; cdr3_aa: CASSYSRWGNEQFF; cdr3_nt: TGTGCCAGCAGTTACTCCCGTTGGGGCAATGAGCAGTTCTTC
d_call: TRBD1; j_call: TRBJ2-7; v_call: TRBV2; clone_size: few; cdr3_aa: CASRANGQGSYEQYF; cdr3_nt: TGTGCCAGCAGAGCTAATGGACAGGGCTCCTACGAGCAGTACTTC
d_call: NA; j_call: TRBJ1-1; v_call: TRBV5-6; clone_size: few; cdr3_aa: CASSYDLNTEAFF; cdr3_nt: TGTGCCAGCAGTTACGATTTGAACACTGAAGCTTTCTTT
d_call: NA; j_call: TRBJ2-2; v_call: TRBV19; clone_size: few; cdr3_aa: CAIRGTANTGELFF; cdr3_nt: TGTGCCATCAGAGGGACGGCGAACACCGGGGAGCTGTTTTTT
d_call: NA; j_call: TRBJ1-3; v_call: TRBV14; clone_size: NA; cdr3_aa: CASSLLGSGNTIYF; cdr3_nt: TGTGCCAGCAGCTTGTTGGGGTCTGGAAACACCATATATTTT
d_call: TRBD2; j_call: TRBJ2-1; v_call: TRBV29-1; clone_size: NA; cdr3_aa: CSVDLAGGKNNEQFF; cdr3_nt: TGCAGCGTTGACCTAGCGGGAGGGAAGAACAATGAGCAGTTCTTC
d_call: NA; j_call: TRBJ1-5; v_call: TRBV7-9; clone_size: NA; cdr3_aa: CASSLGDQPQHF; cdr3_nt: TGTGCCAGCAGCTTAGGAGATCAGCCCCAGCATTTT
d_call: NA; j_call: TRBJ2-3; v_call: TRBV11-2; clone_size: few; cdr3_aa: CASSFIFPDTQYF; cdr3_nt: TGTGCCAGCAGCTTTATCTTTCCAGATACGCAGTATTTT
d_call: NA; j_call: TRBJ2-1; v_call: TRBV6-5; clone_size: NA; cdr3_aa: CASSPSWRRSNEQFF; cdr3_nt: TGTGCCAGCAGTCCCTCCTGGAGGAGGTCCAATGAGCAGTTCTTC
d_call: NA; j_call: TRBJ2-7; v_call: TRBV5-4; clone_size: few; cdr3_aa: CASSLGWNYEQYF; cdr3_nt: TGTGCCAGCAGCCTGGGATGGAACTACGAGCAGTACTTC
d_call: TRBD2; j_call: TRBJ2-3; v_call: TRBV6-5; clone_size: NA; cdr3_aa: CASSERGGTDTQYF; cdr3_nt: TGTGCCAGCAGTGAGCGGGGGGGAACAGATACGCAGTATTTT